Listed below are T cell receptor beta chains from one sample, sequenced in a study of blood T cell repertoires in COVID-19. Method: immunoSEQ multiplex PCR; TCRdb's copy keeps in-frame clones and lacks some. The sample has just over 250,000 clones, about 90% seen once. Sequencing input: peripheral blood. The receptor set was obtained from a woman between 50 and 59 years old with acute or convalescent COVID-19. Each CDR3 is given with its conserved first and last residue. The order of the fields is V gene, D gene, J gene, clone size, CDR3 DNA, CDR3 protein. D genes are given only for firm matches. Clone size is given for some rows only: seen once, a few or many times, or a class if the clone is expanded.

V: TRBV2
D: -
J: TRBJ1-5
size: -
DNA: TGTGCCAGCAAAGACTACAGCAATCAGCCCCAGCATTTT
CDR3: CASKDYSNQPQHF

V: TRBV5-1
D: TRBD2
J: TRBJ2-2
size: -
DNA: TGCGCCAGCAGCTTGGCCCAGGCCGCTAGCGGGAGGGCCCTGGTCGGGGAGCTGTTTTTT
CDR3: CASSLAQAASGRALVGELFF

V: TRBV6-4
D: -
J: TRBJ2-2
size: -
DNA: TGTGCCAGCAGTGAGGACAGAAACACCGGGGAGCTGTTTTTT
CDR3: CASSEDRNTGELFF

V: TRBV7-2
D: -
J: TRBJ1-1
size: -
DNA: TGTGCCAGCAGCTTTTCGGGGTCGAACACTGAAGCTTTCTTT
CDR3: CASSFSGSNTEAFF

V: TRBV27
D: TRBD2
J: TRBJ2-3
size: once
DNA: TGTGCCAGCAGGCTATGGGGAAGCGGGAGGGAGGGCACAGATACGCAGTATTTT
CDR3: CASRLWGSGREGTDTQYF

V: TRBV19
D: TRBD1
J: TRBJ1-2
size: -
DNA: TGTGCCAGTAGAGGGACAGGGTTTCGTGGCTACACCTTC
CDR3: CASRGTGFRGYTF

V: TRBV28
D: -
J: TRBJ2-2
size: many
DNA: TGTGCCAGTTTTTCCCCTTCGGGCACCGGGGAGCTGTTTTTT
CDR3: CASFSPSGTGELFF

V: TRBV3-1/TRBV3-2
D: TRBD1
J: TRBJ1-1
size: -
DNA: TGTGCCAGCAGCCAAAGGACAGGGAGGGACACTGAAGCTTTCTTT
CDR3: CASSQRTGRDTEAFF

V: TRBV3-1/TRBV3-2
D: TRBD1
J: TRBJ2-1
size: few
DNA: TGTGCCAGCAGCCAAGGGGGTTGGGGACAGGCCTACAATGAGCAGTTCTTC
CDR3: CASSQGGWGQAYNEQFF

V: TRBV2
D: TRBD1
J: TRBJ1-4
size: -
DNA: TGTGCCAGCCGTCGGACAGGGGGGAATGAAAAACTGTTTTTT
CDR3: CASRRTGGNEKLFF

V: TRBV5-1
D: TRBD2
J: TRBJ2-2
size: -
DNA: TGCGCCAGCAGCTTGGTTGGCGGGAGCGACACCGGGGAGCTGTTTTTT
CDR3: CASSLVGGSDTGELFF

V: TRBV28
D: -
J: TRBJ1-5
size: -
DNA: TGTGCCAGCAGTTCAGGACAGCGGCGGGTAAATCAGCCCCAGCATTTT
CDR3: CASSSGQRRVNQPQHF

V: TRBV2
D: -
J: TRBJ1-4
size: -
DNA: TGTGCCAGCTGCGGCTCTTCCGGGAGTGAAAAACTGTTTTTT
CDR3: CASCGSSGSEKLFF

V: TRBV19
D: TRBD1
J: TRBJ1-4
size: -
DNA: TGTGCCAGTAAGCAGGGGACAGGGGGTATCATCGCAACTAATGAAAAACTGTTTTTT
CDR3: CASKQGTGGIIATNEKLFF

V: TRBV5-1
D: -
J: TRBJ1-4
size: -
DNA: TGCGCCAGCAGCTTATCTGGGGCCCCTAATGAAAAACTGTTTTTT
CDR3: CASSLSGAPNEKLFF

V: TRBV9
D: TRBD2
J: TRBJ2-1
size: -
DNA: TGTGCCAGCAGCGTTAGCGGGAGTTTTTTCAATGAGCAGTTCTTC
CDR3: CASSVSGSFFNEQFF

V: TRBV29-1
D: -
J: TRBJ1-4
size: -
DNA: TGCAGCGTTGGGACAATACTGGGGGGAAAACTGTTTTTT
CDR3: CSVGTILGGKLFF

V: TRBV11-2
D: TRBD1
J: TRBJ2-2
size: -
DNA: TGTGCCAGCAGCGCTAACGACAGGGGGGCCGGGGAGCTGTTTTTT
CDR3: CASSANDRGAGELFF

V: TRBV19
D: -
J: TRBJ1-3
size: -
DNA: TGTGCCAGTACCATGGAGGTGGTTGCTGGAAACACCATATATTTT
CDR3: CASTMEVVAGNTIYF

V: TRBV2
D: -
J: TRBJ2-5
size: -
DNA: TGTGCCAGCAGGTTTAGGGGGGGAGAGACCCAGTACTTC
CDR3: CASRFRGGETQYF

V: TRBV27
D: TRBD1
J: TRBJ1-2
size: few
DNA: TGTGCCAGCAGTTTATCTAGGGACAGGGGGCTGGCTGGTAACTATGGCTACACCTTC
CDR3: CASSLSRDRGLAGNYGYTF

V: TRBV28
D: -
J: TRBJ1-5
size: -
DNA: TGTGCCAGCAGCCCTGGGGGGGGCGGACAGCCCCAGCATTTT
CDR3: CASSPGGGGQPQHF

V: TRBV28
D: -
J: TRBJ2-7
size: -
DNA: TGTGCCAGCAGCAGCTCAACCCTCGAAGTAACGGGACAAGTCTACGAGCAGTACTTC
CDR3: CASSSSTLEVTGQVYEQYF

V: TRBV12-3/TRBV12-4
D: -
J: TRBJ2-5
size: once
DNA: TGTGCCAGCAGTTTTATGGAAGCGGAGACCCAGTACTTC
CDR3: CASSFMEAETQYF

V: TRBV7-2
D: TRBD1
J: TRBJ1-1
size: -
DNA: TGTGCCAGCAGCTTAGTAGGCGGAGGGGGCATCACTGAAGCTTTCTTT
CDR3: CASSLVGGGGITEAFF

V: TRBV5-1
D: TRBD2
J: TRBJ2-7
size: -
DNA: TGCGCCAGCAGCGACAATGGACTAGCGGGAGGGGGAGAGCAGTACTTC
CDR3: CASSDNGLAGGGEQYF

V: TRBV28
D: TRBD1
J: TRBJ2-2
size: -
DNA: TGTGCCAGCAGTGCCCAGGGGGCGGACACCGGGGAGCTGTTTTTT
CDR3: CASSAQGADTGELFF

V: TRBV11-2
D: -
J: TRBJ2-1
size: few
DNA: TGTGCCAGCAGCTTGGTGGCAGGGGGGCTCAATGAGCAGTTCTTC
CDR3: CASSLVAGGLNEQFF

V: TRBV27
D: -
J: TRBJ1-4
size: -
DNA: TGTGCCAGCAGAGAGATGGCAACTAATGAAAAACTGTTTTTT
CDR3: CASREMATNEKLFF

V: TRBV7-3
D: TRBD2
J: TRBJ2-5
size: -
DNA: TGTGCCAGCAGCTCCGTCGGGACTAGCGGGAGCCCTGTCCAAGAGACCCAGTACTTC
CDR3: CASSSVGTSGSPVQETQYF

V: TRBV5-1
D: -
J: TRBJ2-3
size: -
DNA: TGCGCCAGCAGCTTGCTCAGGGTCACAGATACGCAGTATTTT
CDR3: CASSLLRVTDTQYF

V: TRBV6-5
D: -
J: TRBJ1-4
size: -
DNA: TGTGCCAGCAGTTACAGGACGGACTATCAACTGTTTTTT
CDR3: CASSYRTDYQLFF

V: TRBV27
D: -
J: TRBJ1-6
size: -
DNA: TGTGCCAGCGGTTTACTAGGAAATTCACCCCTCCACTTT
CDR3: CASGLLGNSPLHF

V: TRBV5-4
D: TRBD2
J: TRBJ2-7
size: few
DNA: TGTGCCAGCAGCGCGTCCGGACTAGCGGGATACTCCTACGAGCAGTACTTC
CDR3: CASSASGLAGYSYEQYF

V: TRBV7-2
D: -
J: TRBJ2-3
size: -
DNA: TGTGCCAGCGGGCCCCTGGGAGATACGCAGTATTTT
CDR3: CASGPLGDTQYF

V: TRBV7-8
D: -
J: TRBJ2-5
size: -
DNA: TGTGCCAGCAGCTCGCACGGAGAGACCCAGTACTTC
CDR3: CASSSHGETQYF

V: TRBV6-6
D: -
J: TRBJ1-2
size: few
DNA: TGTGCCAGCAGCGGAACAGGGTTCGGCGGCTACACCTTC
CDR3: CASSGTGFGGYTF

V: TRBV6-6
D: -
J: TRBJ1-1
size: -
DNA: TGTGCCAGCAGTTCCGCAATCGGGACTGAAGCTTTCTTT
CDR3: CASSSAIGTEAFF

V: TRBV25-1
D: TRBD1
J: TRBJ1-2
size: -
DNA: TGTGCCAGCGGCACCCGGACAGGGCAGGATGGCTACACCTTC
CDR3: CASGTRTGQDGYTF

V: TRBV7-2
D: -
J: TRBJ1-2
size: -
DNA: TGTGCCAGCAGCTTGCAGGGGAGCAACTATGGCTACACCTTC
CDR3: CASSLQGSNYGYTF

V: TRBV9
D: -
J: TRBJ1-3
size: -
DNA: TGTGCCAGCAGCGTCACAGGCCATAGAAACACCATATATTTT
CDR3: CASSVTGHRNTIYF

V: TRBV2
D: -
J: TRBJ1-2
size: -
DNA: TGTGCCAGCAACAGGGTGGCCTATGGCTACACCTTC
CDR3: CASNRVAYGYTF

V: TRBV19
D: -
J: TRBJ2-6
size: -
DNA: TGTGCCAGTAGACCCAGGGGAACGCAGTCTGGGGCCAACGTCCTGACTTTC
CDR3: CASRPRGTQSGANVLTF

V: TRBV7-9
D: -
J: TRBJ2-5
size: -
DNA: TGTGCCAGCAGCTCCATGGCTGAGACCCAGTACTTC
CDR3: CASSSMAETQYF

V: TRBV18
D: -
J: TRBJ1-5
size: -
DNA: TGTGCCAGCTCACCATTAGCGGGCAGGCATGAGGCGCCCCAGCATTTT
CDR3: CASSPLAGRHEAPQHF

V: TRBV24-1
D: -
J: TRBJ2-2
size: -
DNA: TGTGCCACCACCCTCGGACCGGGAGAGAACACCGGGGAGCTGTTTTTT
CDR3: CATTLGPGENTGELFF